These 12 T cell receptor beta chains originate from one sample sequenced in a study of blood T cell repertoires in COVID-19. The method was immunoSEQ multiplex PCR; TCRdb's version includes in-frame clones alone and lacks a portion of them. The sample consists of roughly 200,000 clones, 85% of them appearing once. Sample: PBMCs or T cells enriched from blood (not recorded which). These receptors all stem from a man in his forties who had recovered from COVID-19.

The chain is built from TRBV10-3 and TRBJ1-1; D is undetermined. Germline CDR1 is ENHRY and CDR2 is SYGVKD. V was clipped by 2 bases and J by 0 bases, with 7 bases between them. The CDR3 is 14 amino acids. The CDR3, as DNA: TGTGCCATCAGTGAGGGAGCGGTGAACACTGAAGCTTTCTTT. Residues: CAISEGAVNTEAFF.

The V gene is TRBV2, the J gene TRBJ2-2, with D uncertain. Deletions cut 11 bases from V and 7 bases from J, with 11 bases between. The germline CDR1 and CDR2 sequences are SNHLY and FYNNEI. CDR3 length equals 11 residues. The CDR3: CALQWSGELFF. DNA for the CDR3: TGTGCCCTCCAGTGGAGCGGGGAGCTGTTTTTT. Full variable domain (remainder filled in from reference TRBV2 and TRBJ2-2): EPEVTQTPSHQVTQMGQEVILRCVPISNHLYFYWYRQILGQKVEFLVSFYNNEISEKSEIFDDQFSVERPDGSNFTLKIRSTKLEDSAMYFCALQWSGELFFGEGSRLTVL.

The rearrangement joins TRBV9 to TRBJ2-5; 7 positions agree with TRBD1. Per the germline V gene, CDR1 is SGDLS and CDR2 is YYNGEE. This CDR3 region has 15 residues. V trimming: 0 bases; J trimming: 1 base; junction bases outside the gene matches: 3. The DNA for the CDR3 is TGTGCCAGCAGCGTAGTGGGACAGACCCAAGAGACCCAGTACTTC. As protein: CASSVVGQTQETQYF.

In its sample, this clone was seen once. V usage is TRBV6-2 or TRBV6-3 and J usage is TRBJ2-3; maybe TRBD1 (5 bases). The CDR3 is 16 amino acids. Germline V CDR1 and CDR2: MNHEY, SVGEGT. V was shortened by 0 bases and J by 2 bases, with 12 bases between the two germline ends. The chain's CDR3 is CASSYSVGVPTDTQYF. CDR3 coding DNA: TGTGCCAGCAGTTACTCGGTAGGGGTTCCCACAGATACGCAGTATTTT.

The V gene is TRBV7-3, the J gene TRBJ2-7, with TRBD2 identical over 9 bases. Germline lookup yields CDR1 SGHTA and CDR2 FQGTGA. CDR3 size: 15 residues. V gave up 5 bases and J gave up 1 base; unmatched junction bases: 6. CDR3 amino acids: CASSVAGGPSYEQYF. The CDR3 DNA is TGTGCCAGCAGCGTGGCGGGAGGGCCTTCCTACGAGCAGTACTTC.

The chain combines TRBV5-1 with TRBJ2-5; possible D gene TRBD1, 6 bases. V gave up 1 base and J gave up 5 bases, with 9 bases separating them. The CDR3 has 13 amino acids. Germline CDR1 reads SGHRS; CDR2 reads YFSETQ. DNA for the CDR3: TGCGCCAGCAGCTTGCAGGGGTCGGAGACCCAGTACTTC. Protein product: CASSLQGSETQYF.

This chain uses TRBV11-3 with TRBJ2-7; the match to TRBD2 covers 11 bases. Germline V gene sequence: CDR1 SGHNT, CDR2 YENEEA. The CDR3 is 14 amino acids. J was trimmed by 7 bases and V by 3 bases; bases with no gene match: 5. CDR3 sequence reads: CASSFTSGRGEQYF. The DNA for the CDR3 is TGTGCCAGCAGCTTCACTAGCGGGAGAGGTGAGCAGTACTTC.

The chain has TRBV28 and TRBJ2-5; D is possibly TRBD2 (5 bases). The CDR3 totals 11 residues. V was shortened by 7 bases and J by 4 bases, with 7 bases between the two germline ends. CDR1 is MDHEN and CDR2 is SYDVKM in the germline V gene. The CDR3 is CASTGGETQYF. CDR3 DNA: TGTGCCAGCACAGGAGGAGAGACCCAGTACTTC.

This clone appeared a few times. The chain links TRBV24-1 to TRBJ2-7, with 15 bases identical to TRBD2. Trimming cost V 4 bases and J 3 bases; bases outside gene matches: 6. This CDR3 spans 17 amino acids. Germline-derived CDR1 and CDR2 are KGHDR and SFDVKD. The CDR3 region is CATSETPGLAGGYEQYF. The CDR3 bases are TGTGCCACCAGTGAAACACCGGGACTAGCGGGAGGCTACGAGCAGTACTTC.

The CDR3 nucleotides read TGTGCCATCAGTGAGGGGCAGGGAGGGAGCCACGAGCAGTACTTC. It yields the protein CAISEGQGGSHEQYF. This chain uses TRBV10-3 with TRBJ2-7; 7 bases match TRBD2. The CDR3 extends over 15 amino acids. The germline V gene encodes CDR1 ENHRY and CDR2 SYGVKD. The V segment lost 2 bases and the J segment 5 bases; nucleotides outside the gene matches: 9.

V is TRBV2 and J is TRBJ1-4, with TRBD1 matching 8 bases. Germline values: CDR1 SNHLY, CDR2 FYNNEI. This CDR3 contains 13 residues. The junction had 6 bases not matched to a gene; V was cut back by 8 bases and J by 7 bases. CDR3 sequence: CASFGRGLEKLFF. CDR3 coding DNA: TGTGCCAGCTTTGGCAGGGGGCTTGAAAAACTGTTTTTT.

V gene TRBV6-2 or TRBV6-3 combines with J gene TRBJ2-7, with a weak D call TRBD1 (6 bases). The germline V gene has CDR1 MNHEY and CDR2 SVGEGT. V shed 6 bases and J shed 1 base, with 13 bases lying between them. The length of the CDR3 is 14 residues. The CDR3 DNA follows: TGTGCCAGCAGCCGCAGGGGCGCATCCTACGAGCAGTACTTC. Translated: CASSRRGASYEQYF.